The clone carrying this TCR beta chain was seen just once. The record originates from a study of blood T cell repertoires in COVID-19. Study-wide context: The cDNA or gDNA used as material had been derived from T cells, B-cell-depleted T cells, or PBMCs.

CDR3 size: 19 residues. Germline trimming cut 2 bases from V and 2 bases from J; bases unmatched to any gene: 16. The germline CDR1 and CDR2 sequences are LGHDT and YNNKEL (reference sequence). Clones were read by immunoSEQ multiplex PCR, and TCRdb kept only the in-frame ones, dropping some. The sample consists of approximately 300,000 clones, roughly nine tenths of them appearing once. The V call is TRBV3-1 (or the pseudogene TRBV3-2), the J call TRBJ2-3, with 7 bases fitting TRBD1. The sequence was collected from a man in his late teens or twenties who had recovered from COVID-19. Sequences were obtained from peripheral blood. The CDR3 loop reads CASSQWALDRDRDTDTQYF. The CDR3 DNA is TGTGCCAGCAGCCAATGGGCCCTAGACAGGGACCGAGACACAGATACGCAGTATTTT.